A single sample is the source of the 3 T cell receptor beta chains below, sequenced in a study of CXCR3-negative and CXCR3-positive naive CD8 T cells. The TRB cDNA libraries were prepared by 5' RACE with UMI labels. No DNA is given; TCRdb re-called the 5' RACE reads and lists each CDR3 protein once. The table for this sample gives 8,800 or so distinct CDR3 sequences. Sample: naive CXCR3- CD8+ T cells from blood. Subset defined: CD45RO-CCR7+CD27+CD95- naive CD8+ T cells lacking CXCR3 (TNR3-). The receptor set was obtained from a human donor in good health. Some clones in this sample may be carry-over from other donors' samples.

The V gene is TRBV12-3 or TRBV12-4, the J gene TRBJ2-1; TCRdb outputs TRBD1, but without DNA this stays unchecked. CDR3 size: 16 residues. The CDR3 here is CASSSTDTKRGETQFF.

This clonotype is identified as medium-sized from frequency. The chain joins TRBV12-3 or TRBV12-4 to TRBJ2-1. The CDR3 covers 11 residues. CDR3 region: CASSRYNEQFF.

This sequence joins TRBV29-1 and TRBJ2-5; TCRdb calls TRBD1, which cannot be checked without DNA. This CDR3 is built from 13 residues. CDR1 is SQVTM, CDR2 ANQGSEA, per germline. The CDR3 protein is CSVVLRAEETQYF.